Below, 26 T cell receptor beta chains from the same sample are listed, as sequenced in a study of T cell repertoires in cytomegalovirus infection. These TCRs' antigens remain unknown. TCRdb itself ran the reads through MiXCR, one entry per CDR3 protein. The sample has 700,000 to 950,000 distinct CDR3 sequences, approximately 29% seen once. The sequencing used cultured CD8+ T cells from PBMCs, collected from culture after CMV antigen stimulation. The source is a human donor in good health (CMV status not recorded). Some clones in this sample may be carry-over from other donors' samples.

This clonotype was observed at least ten times. The J gene is TRBJ2-6, the V gene TRBV6-5, with D unresolved. V lost 0 bases, J lost 3 bases, and 0 bases lay in between. This CDR3 is built from 13 residues. CDR1 and CDR2 from the germline V gene are MNHEY and SVGAGI. Written as DNA, the CDR3 is TGTGCCAGCAGTTACTCTGGGGCCAACGTCCTGACTTTC. The encoded protein is CASSYSGANVLTF.

A few counts support this clonotype. CDR3 coding DNA: TGTGCCAGCACCCAGCGGGGTGGCTCCTACAATGAGCAGTTCTTC. Translated, it gives CASTQRGGSYNEQFF. The chain uses TRBV5-6 and TRBJ2-1; TRBD2 matches 7 bases. CDR1 and CDR2 from the germline V gene are SGHDT and YYEEEE. The J segment lost 0 bases and the V segment lost 6 bases, leaving 6 bases of the junction unmatched. The length of the CDR3 is 15 residues.

This clonotype was picked up a small number of times. The rearrangement joins TRBV7-3 to TRBJ2-3; D perhaps matches TRBD1 (6 bases). Looked up from germline, CDR1 is SGHTA and CDR2 is FQGTGA. V was cut by 5 bases and J by 2 bases, with 17 bases left in between. The CDR3 has 16 amino acids. The CDR3 reads CASSHMGALATDTQYF. DNA for the CDR3: TGTGCCAGCAGCCACATGGGGGCCCTAGCCACAGATACGCAGTATTTT.

The chain combines TRBV20-1 with TRBJ2-3; a weak D match, TRBD2 (5 bases). This CDR3 has 13 amino acids. From germline, CDR1 is DFQATT and CDR2 SNEGSKA (reference sequence). Trimming left V 3 bases short and J 2 bases short, with 9 bases between. CDR3 in amino acids: CSASEGYTDTQYF. The CDR3 bases are TGCAGTGCTAGCGAGGGCTACACAGATACGCAGTATTTT.

This clonotype was seen ten or more times. The chain carries TRBV7-6 and TRBJ1-1, with 7 bases lining up with TRBD1. Germline V gene sequence: CDR1 SGHVS, CDR2 FNYEAQ. This CDR3 is 12 amino acids long. The junction had 2 bases not matched to a gene; V was cut back by 4 bases and J by 6 bases. CDR3 DNA: TGTGCCAGCAGCTCGGGACAGCCTGAAGCTTTCTTT. Encoded protein: CASSSGQPEAFF.

This clonotype was detected a few times. The chain links TRBV4-3 to TRBJ1-5; 8 bases line up with TRBD1. The CDR3 totals 17 residues. The V gene end was trimmed by 0 bases and the J gene end by 7 bases; junction bases not matched to a gene: 11. Germline V gene lookup returns CDR1 LGHNA and CDR2 YSLEER. The CDR3 region is CASSQDRSAGGGQPQHF. The CDR3 DNA follows: TGCGCCAGCAGCCAAGATCGCTCGGCAGGGGGCGGGCAGCCCCAGCATTTT.

This clonotype was counted between two and nine times. This chain's CDR3 is CASSFVLAGARSSYNEQFF. CDR3 bases: TGTGCCAGCAGTTTCGTACTAGCGGGAGCCCGAAGCTCCTACAATGAGCAGTTCTTC. The rearrangement links TRBV12-3 or TRBV12-4 to TRBJ2-1; TRBD2 matches 11 bases. The CDR3 is 19 amino acids. V dropped 3 bases and J dropped 0; count of bases not matched to a gene: 10.

This clonotype was seen only a few times. V is TRBV11-3 and J is TRBJ2-3; TRBD2 is a possible D gene (6 bases). The CDR3 sequence is 15 residues long. In germline, CDR1 is SGHNT, CDR2 YENEEA. V was shortened by 5 bases and J by 2 bases, with 14 bases between the two germline ends. This CDR3 is CASSDPGTLTDTQYF. The CDR3 DNA is TGTGCCAGCAGCGACCCCGGGACTCTCACAGATACGCAGTATTTT.

The chain is built from TRBV27 and TRBJ2-7; D perhaps matches TRBD1 (6 bases). This CDR3 spans 13 amino acids. Germline V gives CDR1 MNHEY, CDR2 SMNVEV (reference sequence). V was cut by 4 bases and J by 6 bases, with 13 bases left in between. The CDR3 sequence: CASSSGPGVEQYV. CDR3 DNA: TGTGCCAGCAGTTCGGGTCCAGGGGTCGAGCAGTACGTC.

This clonotype was recorded at least ten times. The V gene is TRBV7-8, the J gene TRBJ2-1, with D perhaps matching TRBD1 or TRBD2 (5 bases each). CDR3 size: 16 residues. Germline CDR1 reads SGHVS; CDR2 reads FQNEAQ. V shed 5 bases and J shed 5 bases, with 19 bases lying between them. The CDR3 reads CASSPPLGTGDNEQFF. Here the CDR3 DNA reads TGTGCCAGCAGCCCACCTCTTGGGACCGGGGACAATGAGCAGTTCTTC.

This clonotype has a count of ten or more. CDR3 sequence reads: CASSLATGDPEAFF. The CDR3 bases are TGTGCCAGCAGCTTAGCGACAGGGGATCCTGAAGCTTTCTTT. This chain links TRBV7-6 with TRBJ1-1; the match to TRBD1 covers 8 bases. The CDR3 sequence is 14 residues long. V trimming: 0 bases; J trimming: 6 bases; junction bases outside the gene matches: 3. The germline CDR1 and CDR2 sequences are SGHVS and FNYEAQ.

The chain carries TRBV20-1 and TRBJ2-4, with D possibly matching TRBD1 (6 bases). CDR3 length equals 15 residues. Germline V CDR1 and CDR2: DFQATT, SNEGSKA (reference sequence). Trimming shortened V by 2 bases and J by 0 bases, and 11 bases separated the two germline ends. CDR3 residues: CSARRTDVAKNIQYF. CDR3 in DNA: TGCAGTGCTAGACGGACAGACGTAGCCAAAAACATTCAGTACTTC.

The V and J genes are TRBV5-1 and TRBJ2-3; D remains ambiguous. V gave up 1 base and J gave up 0 bases, with 9 bases separating them. In germline, CDR1 is SGHRS, CDR2 YFSETQ. The CDR3 totals 15 residues. Written as DNA, the CDR3 is TGCGCCAGCAGCTTGAGGGCCCCTAGCACAGATACGCAGTATTTT. The encoded protein is CASSLRAPSTDTQYF.

The chain couples TRBV27 to TRBJ2-2; tentatively, D is TRBD1 (5 bases). The V end lost 5 bases, the J end lost 4 bases, and 8 bases lay between the germline ends. Germline V gene data show CDR1 as MNHEY and CDR2 as SMNVEV (reference sequence). The CDR3 runs to 13 residues. The CDR3, as DNA: TGTGCCAGCAGTGGGGCAGCCACCGGGGAGCTGTTTTTT. This translates into CASSGAATGELFF.

The chain employs TRBV6-2 or TRBV6-3 and TRBJ1-5; tentative D call: TRBD1 (6 bases). The ends were cut back, 4 bases at V and 0 bases at J, with 19 bases in the middle. This CDR3 spans 18 amino acids. Germline V gene lookup returns CDR1 MNHEY and CDR2 SVGEGT. DNA for the CDR3: TGTGCCAGCAGTTGGTCGGGGGCGAGCCTTTATAGCAATCAGCCCCAGCATTTT. This gives the protein CASSWSGASLYSNQPQHF.

In this sample, this clonotype turned up a few times. The chain joins TRBV7-8 to TRBJ2-6, with D unresolved. With 5 bases removed from V and 2 bases from J, the gap between germline ends came to 10 bases. Germline V gene sequence: CDR1 SGHVS, CDR2 FQNEAQ. The CDR3 length is 15 residues. The CDR3 coding sequence is TGTGCCAGCAGCGACGTAGTAGCTGGGGCCAACGTCCTGACTTTC. It is translated as CASSDVVAGANVLTF. The full variable domain, rest sourced from reference TRBV7-8 and TRBJ2-6, is GAGVSQSPRYKVAKRGQDVALRCDPISGHVSLFWYQQALGQGPEFLTYFQNEAQLDKSGLPSDRFFAERPEGSVSTLKIQRTQQEDSAVYLCASSDVVAGANVLTFGAGSRLTVL.

This sequence joins TRBV6-6 and TRBJ2-3; possible D gene TRBD1, 7 bases. Trimming shortened V by 0 bases and J by 3 bases, and 13 bases separated the two germline ends. This CDR3 is 16 amino acids long. Germline V CDR1 and CDR2: MNHNY, SVGAGI (reference sequence). The CDR3 region is CASSYSLQGRTDTQYF. The CDR3 bases are TGTGCCAGCAGTTACTCGTTACAGGGGAGGACAGATACGCAGTATTTT.

CDR3 nucleotide sequence: TGTGCCAGCAGTGCCCCCGGACAGGGACAAGAGACCCAGTACTTC. Its translation: CASSAPGQGQETQYF. This chain joins TRBV12-3 or TRBV12-4 and TRBJ2-5; 8 positions agree with TRBD1. The CDR3 is 15 residues long. Losses at the gene ends were 5 bases for V and 2 bases for J; bases not matched to a gene: 7.

The V gene is TRBV25-1, the J gene TRBJ2-4, with 7 bases identical to TRBD1. From germline, CDR1 is MGHDK and CDR2 SYGVNS. This CDR3 spans 13 amino acids. In nucleotides, the CDR3 is TGTGACCTTGCACAGGGGCCCAAAAACATTCAGTACTTC. This translates into CDLAQGPKNIQYF.

In its sample, this clonotype was seen a few times. The chain combines TRBV7-6 with TRBJ1-1; a possible D gene is TRBD1 (6 bases). Germline lookup yields CDR1 SGHVS and CDR2 FNYEAQ. V lost 6 bases to trimming and J lost 0 bases, with 17 bases between them. The CDR3 extends over 16 amino acids. CDR3 protein: CASSSGQFLVNTEAFF. CDR3 sequence (DNA): TGTGCCAGCAGTTCCGGACAGTTCCTAGTGAACACTGAAGCTTTCTTT. The full variable domain, its missing parts supplied by reference TRBV7-6 and TRBJ1-1, is GAGVSQSPRYKVTKRGQDVALRCDPISGHVSLYWYRQALGQGPEFLTYFNYEAQQDKSGLPNDRFSAERPEGSISTLTIQRTEQRDSAMYRCASSSGQFLVNTEAFFGQGTRLTVV.

The V and J genes are TRBV6-1 and TRBJ1-2; TRBD1 matches at 7 bases. The CDR3 is 14 residues long. J gave up 4 bases and V 8 bases, and 10 bases lay outside the gene matches. The V gene's germline CDR1 is MNHNS and CDR2 SASEGT. This CDR3 is CASGLPGQLYGYTF. The CDR3 coding sequence is TGTGCCAGCGGCCTTCCGGGACAGCTCTATGGCTACACCTTC.

This clonotype has a handful of counts. The chain combines TRBV7-9 with TRBJ2-1, with D hard to call. The CDR3 loop spans 15 amino acids. The germline CDR1 and CDR2 sequences are SEHNR and FQNEAQ (reference sequence). V lost 5 bases, J lost 8 bases, and 19 bases lay in between. CDR3 sequence reads: CASSPPDVRFHEQFF. In DNA, the CDR3 is TGTGCCAGCAGCCCCCCCGATGTGCGGTTCCATGAGCAGTTCTTC. The variable domain in full, with the rest retrieved from reference TRBV7-9 and TRBJ2-1, is DTGVSQNPRHKITKRGQNVTFRCDPISEHNRLYWYRQTLGQGPEFLTYFQNEAQLEKSRLLSDRFSAERPKGSFSTLEIQRTEQGDSAMYLCASSPPDVRFHEQFFGPGTRLTVL.

The V call is TRBV9, the J call TRBJ2-3; TRBD2 matches 7 bases. Germline V CDR1 and CDR2: SGDLS, YYNGEE. This CDR3 comprises 16 residues. V lost 0 bases and J lost 4; bases outside the gene matches: 8. The CDR3 region has the DNA TGTGCCAGCAGCGTAGAGGGCGGGGAGGGACCAGATACGCAGTATTTT. It specifies CASSVEGGEGPDTQYF.

The rearrangement links TRBV11-3 to TRBJ1-1; D uncertain. CDR3 length: 15 residues. The V end lost 5 bases, the J end lost 6 bases, and 19 bases lay between the germline ends. Germline values: CDR1 SGHNT, CDR2 YENEEA. This chain's CDR3 is CASSPSGSAPAEAFF. CDR3 DNA sequence: TGTGCCAGCAGCCCTTCGGGAAGTGCGCCGGCTGAAGCTTTCTTT. Variable domain in full (rest from reference TRBV11-3 and TRBJ1-1): EAGVVQSPRYKIIEKKQPVAFWCNPISGHNTLYWYLQNLGQGPELLIRYENEEAVDDSQLPKDRFSAERLKGVDSTLKIQPAELGDSAVYLCASSPSGSAPAEAFFGQGTRLTVV.

This clonotype has a handful of counts. This chain joins TRBV7-6 and TRBJ2-5, with 9 bases aligning to TRBD1. There are 15 residues in the CDR3. The V segment lost 5 bases and the J segment 6 bases; nucleotides outside the gene matches: 10. The germline V gene encodes CDR1 SGHVS and CDR2 FNYEAQ. CDR3 amino acids: CASSNRDRDPKTQYF. CDR3 nucleotides: TGTGCCAGCAGCAACCGGGACAGGGACCCAAAGACCCAGTACTTC.

This clonotype was seen repeatedly, ten times or more. The chain employs TRBV7-2 and TRBJ2-3, with 8 bases lining up with TRBD2. This CDR3 contains 17 residues. Germline trimming cut 0 bases from V and 2 bases from J; bases unmatched to any gene: 7. CDR1 SGHTA and CDR2 FQGNSA come from the germline V gene. The DNA for the CDR3 is TGTGCCAGCAGCTTAGCGTTTAGCGGGGAATACACAGATACGCAGTATTTT. Protein: CASSLAFSGEYTDTQYF.